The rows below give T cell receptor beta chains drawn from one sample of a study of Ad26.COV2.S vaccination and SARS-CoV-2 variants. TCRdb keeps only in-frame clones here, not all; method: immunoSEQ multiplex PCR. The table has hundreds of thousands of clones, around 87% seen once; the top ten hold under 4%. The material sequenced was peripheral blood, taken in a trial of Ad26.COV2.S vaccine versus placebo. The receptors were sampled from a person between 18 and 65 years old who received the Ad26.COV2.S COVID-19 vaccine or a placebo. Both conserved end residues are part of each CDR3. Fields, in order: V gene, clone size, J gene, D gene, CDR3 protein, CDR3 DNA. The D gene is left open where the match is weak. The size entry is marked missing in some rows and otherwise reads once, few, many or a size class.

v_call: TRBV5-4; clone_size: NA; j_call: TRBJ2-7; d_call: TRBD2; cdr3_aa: CASRIAGGRSYEQYF; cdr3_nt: TGTGCCAGCAGAATAGCGGGGGGGCGGTCCTACGAGCAGTACTTC
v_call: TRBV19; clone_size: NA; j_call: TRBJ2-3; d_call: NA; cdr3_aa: CASSPERFSTDTQYF; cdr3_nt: TGTGCCAGTAGTCCGGAGAGATTTAGCACAGATACGCAGTATTTT
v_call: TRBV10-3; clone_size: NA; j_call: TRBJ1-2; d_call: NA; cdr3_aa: CAISVQGNYGYTF; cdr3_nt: TGTGCCATCAGTGTCCAGGGGAACTATGGCTACACCTTC
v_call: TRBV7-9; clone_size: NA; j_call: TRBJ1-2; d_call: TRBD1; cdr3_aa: CASSTVGTAANYGYTF; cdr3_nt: TGTGCCAGCAGCACCGTTGGGACAGCAGCTAACTATGGCTACACCTTC
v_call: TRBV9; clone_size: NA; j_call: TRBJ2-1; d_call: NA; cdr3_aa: CASSPLGETYNEQFF; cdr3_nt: TGTGCCAGCAGCCCTTTAGGGGAAACCTACAATGAGCAGTTCTTC
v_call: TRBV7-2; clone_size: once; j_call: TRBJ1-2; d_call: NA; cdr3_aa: CASSLGGNSYTF; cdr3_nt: TGTGCCAGCAGCTTAGGGGGGAATAGCTACACCTTC
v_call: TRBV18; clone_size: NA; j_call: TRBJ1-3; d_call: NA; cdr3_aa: CASSPLRAGNTIYF; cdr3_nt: TGTGCCAGCTCACCACTAAGAGCTGGAAACACCATATATTTT
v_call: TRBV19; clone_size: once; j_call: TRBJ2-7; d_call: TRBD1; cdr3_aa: CASSTQQGATYEQYF; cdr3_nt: TGTGCCAGTAGTACCCAACAGGGGGCGACCTACGAGCAGTACTTC
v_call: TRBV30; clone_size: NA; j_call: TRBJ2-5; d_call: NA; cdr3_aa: CAWKGQETQYF; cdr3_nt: TGTGCCTGGAAAGGGCAAGAGACCCAGTACTTC
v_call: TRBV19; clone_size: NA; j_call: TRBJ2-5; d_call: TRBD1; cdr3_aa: CASRLSGQGLTETQYF; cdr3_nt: TGTGCCAGTAGATTAAGCGGACAGGGTCTAACGGAGACCCAGTACTTC
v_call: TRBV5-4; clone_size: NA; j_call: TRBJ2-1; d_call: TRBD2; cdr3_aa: CASSFGLAGVDEQFF; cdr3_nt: TGTGCCAGCAGCTTTGGACTAGCGGGAGTCGATGAGCAGTTCTTC
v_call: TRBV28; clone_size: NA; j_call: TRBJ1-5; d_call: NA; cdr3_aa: CASSFGREDQPQHF; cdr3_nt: TGTGCCAGCAGTTTCGGCAGGGAGGATCAGCCCCAGCATTTT
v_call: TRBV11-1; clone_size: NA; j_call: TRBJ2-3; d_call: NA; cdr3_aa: CASSFRPDTDTQYF; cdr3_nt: TGTGCCAGCAGCTTCCGCCCCGACACAGATACGCAGTATTTT
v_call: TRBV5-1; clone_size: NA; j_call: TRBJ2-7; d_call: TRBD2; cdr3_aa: CASSLVSGGSYEQYF; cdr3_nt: TGCGCCAGCAGCTTGGTGTCGGGGGGCTCCTACGAGCAGTACTTC
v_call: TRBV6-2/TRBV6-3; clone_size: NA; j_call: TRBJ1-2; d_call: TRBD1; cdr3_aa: CASSSGTGGNYGYTF; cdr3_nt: TGTGCCAGCAGTTCCGGGACAGGGGGCAACTATGGCTACACCTTC
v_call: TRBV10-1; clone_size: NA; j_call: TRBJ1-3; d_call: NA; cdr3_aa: CASSEGPGNTIYF; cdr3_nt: TGCGCCAGCAGTGAGGGTCCTGGAAACACCATATATTTT
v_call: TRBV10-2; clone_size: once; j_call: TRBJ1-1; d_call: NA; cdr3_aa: CASSPGASNTEAFF; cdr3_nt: TGCGCCAGCAGCCCCGGGGCTTCGAACACTGAAGCTTTCTTT
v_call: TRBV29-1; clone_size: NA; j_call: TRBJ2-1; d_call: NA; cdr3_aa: CSVKDSTYNEQFF; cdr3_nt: TGCAGCGTCAAGGACTCAACCTACAATGAGCAGTTCTTC
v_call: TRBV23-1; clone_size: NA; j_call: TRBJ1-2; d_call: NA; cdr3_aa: CASSPGTTDHYGYTF; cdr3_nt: TGCGCCAGCAGTCCCGGGACAACGGACCACTATGGCTACACCTTC
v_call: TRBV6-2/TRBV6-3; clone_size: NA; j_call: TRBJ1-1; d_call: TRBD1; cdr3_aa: CASSADRASEAFF; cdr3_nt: TGTGCCAGCAGCGCTGACAGGGCGTCTGAAGCTTTCTTT
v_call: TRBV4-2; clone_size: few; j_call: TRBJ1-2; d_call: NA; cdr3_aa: CASSQEMAPRGYTF; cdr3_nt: TGTGCCAGCAGCCAAGAGATGGCCCCGAGGGGCTACACCTTC
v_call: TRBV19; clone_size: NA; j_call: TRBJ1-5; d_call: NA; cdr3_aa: CASVTGDESNQPQHF; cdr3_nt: TGTGCCAGTGTGACCGGGGACGAGAGCAATCAGCCCCAGCATTTT
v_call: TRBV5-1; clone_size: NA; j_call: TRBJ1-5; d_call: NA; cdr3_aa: CASSQQGLSNQPQHF; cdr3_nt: TGCGCCAGCAGCCAACAGGGTCTTAGCAATCAGCCCCAGCATTTT
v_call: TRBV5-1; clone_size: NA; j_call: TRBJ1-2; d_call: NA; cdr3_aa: CASSWRTANYGYTF; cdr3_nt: TGCGCCAGCAGCTGGAGGACAGCGAACTATGGCTACACCTTC
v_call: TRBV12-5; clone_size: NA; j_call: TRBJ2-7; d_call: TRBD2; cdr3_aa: CASGIAYSGGIYEQYF; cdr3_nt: TGTGCTAGTGGTATCGCTTATAGCGGGGGAATCTACGAGCAGTACTTC
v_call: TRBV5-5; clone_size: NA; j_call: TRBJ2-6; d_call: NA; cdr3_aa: CASSSEVKSGANVLTF; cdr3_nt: TGTGCCAGCAGCTCGGAAGTTAAGTCTGGGGCCAACGTCCTGACTTTC
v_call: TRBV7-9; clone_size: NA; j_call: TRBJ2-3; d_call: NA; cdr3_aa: CASSLTGAADTQYF; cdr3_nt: TGTGCCAGCAGCTTGACCGGGGCAGCAGATACGCAGTATTTT
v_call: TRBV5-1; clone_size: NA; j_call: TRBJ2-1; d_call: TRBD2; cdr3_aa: CASRETTSGSNEQFF; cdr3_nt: TGCGCCAGCAGAGAAACGACTAGCGGGAGCAATGAGCAGTTCTTC
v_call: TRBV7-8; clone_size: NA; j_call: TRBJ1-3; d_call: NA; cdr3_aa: CASSFEGAGGNTIYF; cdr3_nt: TGTGCCAGCAGCTTCGAAGGGGCGGGTGGAAACACCATATATTTT
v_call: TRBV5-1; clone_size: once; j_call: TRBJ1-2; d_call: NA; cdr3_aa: CASSLEGIIQGGNYGYTF; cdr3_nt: TGCGCCAGCAGCTTAGAAGGGATAATACAAGGTGGCAACTATGGCTACACCTTC
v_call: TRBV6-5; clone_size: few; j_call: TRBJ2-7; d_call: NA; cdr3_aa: CASSILESSYEQYF; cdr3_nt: TGTGCCAGCAGTATCTTGGAGAGCTCCTACGAGCAGTACTTC
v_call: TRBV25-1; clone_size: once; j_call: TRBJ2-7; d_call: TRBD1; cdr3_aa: CASSKHGTGKIYEQYF; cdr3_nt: TGTGCCAGCAGTAAGCACGGGACAGGGAAAATCTACGAGCAGTACTTC
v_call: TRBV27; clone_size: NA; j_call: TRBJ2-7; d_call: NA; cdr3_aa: CASSLYDRHEQYF; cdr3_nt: TGTGCCAGCAGTTTATACGACAGGCACGAGCAGTACTTC
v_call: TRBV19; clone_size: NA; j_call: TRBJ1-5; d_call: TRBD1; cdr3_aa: CASTPTGRDQPQHF; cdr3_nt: TGTGCCAGTACACCGACAGGGAGAGATCAGCCCCAGCATTTT
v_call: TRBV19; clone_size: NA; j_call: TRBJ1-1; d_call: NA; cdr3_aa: CASSIAGRQLNTEAFF; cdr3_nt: TGTGCCAGTAGTATCGCCGGGAGACAGCTGAACACTGAAGCTTTCTTT
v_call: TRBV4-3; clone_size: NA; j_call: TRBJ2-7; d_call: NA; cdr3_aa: CASSQDGPRGFSYEQYF; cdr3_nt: TGCGCCAGCAGCCAAGATGGACCGCGGGGATTTTCCTACGAGCAGTACTTC
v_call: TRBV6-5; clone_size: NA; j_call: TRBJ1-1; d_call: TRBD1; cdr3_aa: CASRAIQGAGGAFF; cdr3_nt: TGTGCCAGCAGGGCCATACAGGGGGCAGGTGGGGCTTTCTTT
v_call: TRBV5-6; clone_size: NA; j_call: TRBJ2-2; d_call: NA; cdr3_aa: CASSLWRGRNGELFF; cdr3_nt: TGTGCCAGCAGCTTGTGGAGGGGGCGCAACGGGGAGCTGTTTTTT
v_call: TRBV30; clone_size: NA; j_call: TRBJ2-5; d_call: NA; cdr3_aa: CAWSVQRETQYF; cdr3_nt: TGTGCCTGGAGTGTACAAAGGGAGACCCAGTACTTC
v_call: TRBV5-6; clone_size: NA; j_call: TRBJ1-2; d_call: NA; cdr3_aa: CASISFPRTNYGYTF; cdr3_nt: TGTGCCAGCATTAGCTTCCCCAGGACCAACTATGGCTACACCTTC
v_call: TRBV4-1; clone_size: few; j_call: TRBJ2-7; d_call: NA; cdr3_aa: CASSQDKSRGSTTYEQYF; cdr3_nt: TGCGCCAGCAGCCAAGATAAGTCCAGGGGCTCAACAACCTACGAGCAGTACTTC
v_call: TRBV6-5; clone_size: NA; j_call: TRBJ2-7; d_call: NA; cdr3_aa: CASRPTRTSYEQYF; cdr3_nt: TGTGCCAGCAGACCTACTAGAACTTCCTACGAGCAGTACTTC
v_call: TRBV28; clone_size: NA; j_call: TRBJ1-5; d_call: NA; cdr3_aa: CASSYVWTASNQPQHF; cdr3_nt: TGTGCCAGCAGTTACGTCTGGACCGCTAGCAATCAGCCCCAGCATTTT
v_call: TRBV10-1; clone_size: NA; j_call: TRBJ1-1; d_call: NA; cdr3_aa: CASSESQSGWTEAFF; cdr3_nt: TGCGCCAGCAGTGAGTCTCAGTCAGGATGGACTGAAGCTTTCTTT
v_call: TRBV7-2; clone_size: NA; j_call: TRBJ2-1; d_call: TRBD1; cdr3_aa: CASSLRDRGVNEQFF; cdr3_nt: TGTGCCAGCAGCTTACGGGACAGGGGGGTAAATGAGCAGTTCTTC
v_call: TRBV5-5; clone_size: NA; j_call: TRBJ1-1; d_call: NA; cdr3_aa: CASSFQRGTEAFF; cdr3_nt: TGTGCCAGCAGCTTTCAAAGGGGCACTGAAGCTTTCTTT
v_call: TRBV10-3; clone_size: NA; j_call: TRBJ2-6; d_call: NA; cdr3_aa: CAISAPGVSGANVLTF; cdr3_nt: TGTGCCATCAGTGCCCCCGGGGTCTCTGGGGCCAACGTCCTGACTTTC
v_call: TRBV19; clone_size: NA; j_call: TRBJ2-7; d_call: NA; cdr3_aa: CASSTPGGSYEQYF; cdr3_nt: TGTGCCAGTAGTACGCCAGGGGGGTCCTACGAGCAGTACTTC
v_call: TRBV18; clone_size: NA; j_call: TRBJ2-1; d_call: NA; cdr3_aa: CASSPSRAGNEQFF; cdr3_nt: TGTGCCAGCTCACCGAGCAGGGCTGGGAATGAGCAGTTCTTC
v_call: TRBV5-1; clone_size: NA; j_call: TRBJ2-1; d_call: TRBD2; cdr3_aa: CASSLATPGLADYNEQFF; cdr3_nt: TGCGCCAGCAGCTTGGCTACTCCGGGACTAGCGGACTACAATGAGCAGTTCTTC
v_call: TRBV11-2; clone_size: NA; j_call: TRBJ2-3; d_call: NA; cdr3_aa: CASRGSDTQYF; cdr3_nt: TGTGCCAGCAGGGGCTCAGATACGCAGTATTTT
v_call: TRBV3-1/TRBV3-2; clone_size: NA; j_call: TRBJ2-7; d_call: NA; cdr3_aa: CASSQWESYEQYF; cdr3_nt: TGTGCCAGCAGCCAGTGGGAGAGCTACGAGCAGTACTTC
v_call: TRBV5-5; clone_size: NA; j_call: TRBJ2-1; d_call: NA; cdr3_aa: CASSFGGGSYNEQFF; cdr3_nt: TGTGCCAGCAGCTTCGGGGGTGGGTCCTACAATGAGCAGTTCTTC
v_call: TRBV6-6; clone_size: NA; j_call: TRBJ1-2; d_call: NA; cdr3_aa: CASSFDYGYTF; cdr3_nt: TGTGCCAGCAGTTTCGACTATGGCTACACCTTC
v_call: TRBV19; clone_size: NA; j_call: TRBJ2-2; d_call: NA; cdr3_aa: CASSITPRGGTGELFF; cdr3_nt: TGTGCCAGTAGTATTACCCCCAGGGGAGGCACCGGGGAGCTGTTTTTT
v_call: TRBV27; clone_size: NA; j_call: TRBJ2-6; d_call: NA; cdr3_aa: CASSLGSGANVLTF; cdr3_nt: TGTGCCAGCAGTTTAGGCTCTGGGGCCAACGTCCTGACTTTC
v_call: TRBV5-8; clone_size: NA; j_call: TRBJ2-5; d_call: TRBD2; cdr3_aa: CASSSLGRVEETQYF; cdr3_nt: TGTGCCAGCAGCTCACTAGGGAGGGTCGAAGAGACCCAGTACTTC
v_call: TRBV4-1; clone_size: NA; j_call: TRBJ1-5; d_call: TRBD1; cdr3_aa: CASSQDRVDRGRSNQPQHF; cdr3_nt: TGCGCCAGCAGCCAAGATAGGGTCGACAGGGGACGGAGCAATCAGCCCCAGCATTTT
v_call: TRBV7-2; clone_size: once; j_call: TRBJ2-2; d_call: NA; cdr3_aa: CASRPQGRDTGELFF; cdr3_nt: TGTGCCAGCAGGCCACAAGGGCGAGACACCGGGGAGCTGTTTTTT